Shown below are 19 T cell receptor beta chains from a single sample sequenced in a study of blood T cells in healthy people across ages. A second PCR, run for roughly 7 to 12 cycles, used a sample-barcoded 5' primer plus a J-beta primer mix. TCRdb itself ran the 5' RACE reads through MiXCR, one entry per CDR3 protein. The table has 850,000 to 950,000 distinct CDR3 sequences, about 28% seen once; the top ten hold 15% to 20%. The sequenced material came from blood. These receptors were collected from a woman older than 75 in good health.

This clonotype was found many times. This chain connects TRBV5-1 to TRBJ2-7, with unresolved D. Germline-derived CDR1 and CDR2 are SGHRS and YFSETQ. V gave up 4 bases and J gave up 6 bases, with 23 bases separating them. The CDR3 runs to 16 residues. CDR3 nucleotide sequence: TGCGCCAGCAGCCCTGGTATGGGCAGTTGGGTTCTCGAGCAGTACTTC. It translates to CASSPGMGSWVLEQYF. Together with reference TRBV5-1 and TRBJ2-7, the CDR3 gives the full variable domain: KAGVTQTPRYLIKTRGQQVTLSCSPISGHRSVSWYQQTPGQGLQFLFEYFSETQRNKGNFPGRFSGRQFSNSRSEMNVSTLELGDSALYLCASSPGMGSWVLEQYFGPGTRLTVT.

The chain is built from TRBV9 and TRBJ2-5; a weak D match, TRBD2 (5 bases). Germline V lookup: CDR1 SGDLS, CDR2 YYNGEE. The V gene lost 0 bases and the J gene lost 5 bases, with 5 bases spanning the gap. The CDR3 consists of 12 residues. Here the CDR3 reads CASSVERETQYF. The CDR3 DNA follows: TGTGCCAGCAGCGTAGAGCGGGAGACCCAGTACTTC.

In regard to this clonotype: A much larger clone differs by one base, so this may be a read error. The rearrangement links TRBV4-3 to TRBJ2-6; D may be TRBD1 (5 bases). In germline, CDR1 is LGHNA, CDR2 YSLEER. This CDR3 contains 19 residues. DNA for the CDR3: TGCGCCAGCAGCCAAGAAATAGTACGGCAGAACTCTGGGGCCAACGTCCCGACTTTC. As protein: CASSQEIVRQNSGANVPTF.

This clonotype was seen a handful of times. The gene calls are TRBV6-2 or TRBV6-3 and TRBJ2-7, with TRBD2 as a possible D gene (6 bases). Trimming took off 8 bases at V and 0 bases at J, with 14 bases between the two ends. The V gene's germline CDR1 is MNHEY and CDR2 SVGEGT. This CDR3 spans 14 amino acids. This CDR3 reads CASAWAGPSYEQYF. CDR3 DNA: TGTGCCAGCGCCTGGGCGGGGCCCTCCTACGAGCAGTACTTC.

This clonotype was counted at least ten times. The chain has TRBV2 and TRBJ2-7, with 12 nucleotides matching TRBD2. The CDR3 is 15 residues long. Unmatched junction bases numbered 5, after V lost 7 bases and J lost 1 base. Looked up from germline, CDR1 is SNHLY and CDR2 is FYNNEI. Here the CDR3 reads CASIRTSGASYEQYF. The CDR3 DNA reads TGTGCCAGCATCAGGACTAGCGGGGCTTCCTACGAGCAGTACTTC.

The chain joins TRBV21-1 to TRBJ2-3; TRBD1 reflects the table's D call only, with no check against the DNA. TRBV21-1 is an annotated pseudogene. The CDR3 runs 16 residues. The CDR3 loop is CASSLLQGTSTDTQYF. In nucleotides, the CDR3 is TGTGCCAGCAGCCTTCTACAGGGAACTAGCACAGATACGCAGTATTTT.

V is TRBV5-1 and J is TRBJ2-3; tentative D call: TRBD1 (6 bases). Germline loops: CDR1 SGHRS, CDR2 YFSETQ. The CDR3 has 14 amino acids. V gave up 4 bases and J gave up 4 bases, with 13 bases separating them. CDR3 in DNA: TGCGCCAGCAGCCGGGATGGACAGTCAGATACGCAGTATTTT. Its protein product is CASSRDGQSDTQYF.

This clonotype was counted between two and nine times. The chain recombines TRBV6-1 with TRBJ1-2; perhaps TRBD1 as D (5 bases). Germline CDR1 reads MNHNS; CDR2 reads SASEGT. The CDR3 length is 14 residues. Deletions cut 2 bases from V and 3 bases from J, with 10 bases between. The CDR3: CASSENPGYYGYTF. In DNA, the CDR3 is TGTGCCAGCAGTGAAAACCCAGGGTACTATGGCTACACCTTC.

This clonotype was observed many times. V usage is TRBV7-2 and J usage is TRBJ2-5; 9 nucleotides align to TRBD2. The germline V gene encodes CDR1 SGHTA and CDR2 FQGNSA. The CDR3 covers 15 residues. V was clipped by 5 bases and J by 5 bases; unmatched bases: 9. The CDR3 loop reads CASSDRAGGLETQYF. CDR3 DNA: TGTGCCAGCAGCGACCGAGCGGGGGGCCTTGAGACCCAGTACTTC.

As regards this clonotype: The germline gene is not matched at one end of the junction; a read error may be the cause. The chain has TRBV5-5 and TRBJ1-1; unclear D gene. There are 13 residues in the CDR3. Germline V CDR1 and CDR2: SGHKS, YYEKEE (reference sequence). The CDR3 coding sequence is TGTGCCTGCAGCTTGGGCCCGAACACTGAAGCTTTCTTT. It translates to CACSLGPNTEAFF. Full variable domain (remainder filled in from reference TRBV5-5 and TRBJ1-1): DAGVTQSPTHLIKTRGQQVTLRCSPISGHKSVSWYQQVLGQGPQFIFQYYEKEERGRGNFPDRFSARQFPNYSSELNVNALLLGDSALYLCACSLGPNTEAFFGQGTRLTVV.

In its sample, this clonotype was seen a few times. The V gene is TRBV7-2, the J gene TRBJ2-2, with a tentative D call TRBD2 (6 bases). Germline V gene data show CDR1 as SGHTA and CDR2 as FQGNSA. Deletions cut 3 bases from V and 4 bases from J, with 12 bases between. The CDR3 extends over 15 amino acids. For the CDR3, the DNA is TGTGCCAGCAGCTTCGGTCTAGCGTCCACCGGGGAGCTGTTTTTT. This sequence encodes CASSFGLASTGELFF.

This clonotype appeared many times. V is TRBV18 and J is TRBJ2-1, with TRBD2 as a possible D gene (6 bases). The CDR3 extends over 15 amino acids. The V end lost 8 bases, the J end lost 0 bases, and 14 bases lay between the germline ends. Germline assignment: CDR1 KGHSH and CDR2 LQKENI. This chain's CDR3 is CASSPAGSSYNEQFF. CDR3 coding DNA: TGTGCCAGCAGTCCCGCCGGGAGCTCCTACAATGAGCAGTTCTTC. Full variable domain (outside the CDR3, taken from reference TRBV18 and TRBJ2-1): NAGVMQNPRHLVRRRGQEARLRCSPMKGHSHVYWYRQLPEEGLKFMVYLQKENIIDESGMPKERFSAEFPKEGPSILRIQQVVRGDSAAYFCASSPAGSSYNEQFFGPGTRLTVL.

About this clonotype itself: One base away lies a much larger clone, so this may be a sequencing read error. The V call is TRBV27, the J call TRBJ2-5, with 7 bases identical to TRBD2. This CDR3 is built from 17 residues. V dropped 6 bases and J dropped 3; count of bases not matched to a gene: 16. Germline-derived CDR1 and CDR2 are MNHEY and SMNVEV (reference sequence). The CDR3, as DNA: TGTGCCAGCAGACCTTGGGCAGGGAGGGCGGTCGAAGAGACCCAGTACTTC. It is translated as CASRPWAGRAVEETQYF.

In this sample, this clonotype turned up a few times. The V call is TRBV6-2 or TRBV6-3, the J call TRBJ2-2; 7 bases fit TRBD2. Germline CDR1 is MNHEY and CDR2 is SVGEGT. The V segment lost 5 bases and the J segment 1 base; nucleotides outside the gene matches: 4. The CDR3 consists of 15 residues. CDR3 in DNA: TGTGCCAGCAGTCCCAGCGGGGTGAACACCGGGGAGCTGTTTTTT. Translated: CASSPSGVNTGELFF.

This clonotype was seen repeatedly, ten times or more. The CDR3 DNA sequence: TGTGCCAGCAGCAACAGTAAGGGACAGGGCTACGAGCAGTACTTC. This gives the protein CASSNSKGQGYEQYF. The chain links TRBV6-6 to TRBJ2-7, with 9 bases that match TRBD1. Looked up from germline, CDR1 is MNHNY and CDR2 is SVGAGI (reference sequence). The J segment lost 3 bases and the V segment lost 6 bases, leaving 9 bases of the junction unmatched. The CDR3 sequence is 15 residues long.

About this clonotype itself: A clone one base away is much larger, so this may be a read error. The chain has TRBV5-1 and TRBJ2-7, with TRBD2 as a possible D gene (5 bases). The germline V gene encodes CDR1 SGHRS and CDR2 YFSETQ. Trimming took 6 bases from V and 7 from J, leaving 23 bases between them. The CDR3 is 15 amino acids. The CDR3 DNA is TGCGCCAGCATTGAAAGCGAGGGAGTGTCCAATGAGCAGTACTTC. It yields the protein CASIESEGVSNEQYF. Using reference TRBV5-1 and TRBJ2-7 for the parts outside the CDR3, the full variable domain is KAGVTQTPRYLIKTRGQQVTLSCSPISGHRSVSWYQQTPGQGLQFLFEYFSETQRNKGNFPGRFSGRQFSNSRSEMNVSTLELGDSALYLCASIESEGVSNEQYFGPGTRLTVT.

The J gene is TRBJ1-6, the V gene TRBV6-2 or TRBV6-3; 7 bases align to TRBD1. V lost 2 bases, J lost 10 bases, and 11 bases stayed unmatched. There are 16 residues in the CDR3. From germline, CDR1 is MNHEY and CDR2 SVGEGT. The CDR3 coding sequence is TGTGCCAGCAGTTACGGGAACAGGGGATCGGGATCACCCCTCCACTTT. Protein: CASSYGNRGSGSPLHF.

In this sample, this clonotype turned up once. V and J are TRBV12-3 or TRBV12-4 and TRBJ2-3; the D gene is possibly TRBD1 (5 bases). The CDR3 is 15 amino acids. The ends were cut back, 7 bases at V and 5 bases at J, with 19 bases in the middle. Here the CDR3 reads CASTLPRGSGDTQYF. CDR3 DNA: TGTGCCAGCACCTTACCTAGGGGTTCGGGAGATACGCAGTATTTT.

Remarks on this clonotype: A much larger clone differs by one base, so this may be a read error. The J gene is TRBJ2-1, the V gene TRBV27; 7 positions match TRBD1. Germline V gene lookup returns CDR1 MNHEY and CDR2 SMNVEV (reference sequence). Losses at the gene ends were 3 bases for V and 9 bases for J; bases not matched to a gene: 11. The CDR3 extends over 15 amino acids. Here the CDR3 DNA reads TGTGCCAGCAGTTTTGCCCGGACAGGAGGAAGTGAGCAGTTCTTC. Protein sequence: CASSFARTGGSEQFF.